The 20 T cell receptor beta chains given below trace back to one sample, sequenced in a study of pediatric ulcerative colitis. Sequencing used immunoSEQ multiplex PCR; TCRdb keeps in-frame clones, though not all of them. The sample records more than 45,000 clones, about 87% being singletons. The sample comprised blood. Receptors originate from a boy between 10 and 17 years old who was a control in a study of pediatric ulcerative colitis.

This chain joins TRBV19 and TRBJ2-7; 11 positions agree with TRBD1. The CDR3 spans 15 residues. Germline trimming cut 5 bases from V and 1 base from J; bases unmatched to any gene: 4. Germline CDR1 reads LNHDA; CDR2 reads SQIVND (reference sequence). Written as DNA, the CDR3 is TGTGCCAGTAGTTTCGGGACAGGGGGTTCCTACGAGCAGTACTTC. It codes for CASSFGTGGSYEQYF.

The chain uses TRBV6-6 and TRBJ1-4; weak D call: TRBD1 (5 bases). Germline CDR1 MNHNY, CDR2 SVGAGI (reference sequence). The CDR3 extends over 16 amino acids. Trimming left V 4 bases short and J 0 bases short, with 12 bases between. The CDR3 DNA reads as TGTGCCAGCAGTTTCCCTGTGGGGGCAACTAATGAAAAACTGTTTTTT. Encoded protein: CASSFPVGATNEKLFF.

This chain links TRBV9 with TRBJ1-5; a weak D match, TRBD1 (6 bases). Trimming removed 4 bases at V and 6 bases at J, with 14 bases between. Germline CDR1 reads SGDLS; CDR2 reads YYNGEE. The CDR3 loop spans 14 amino acids. The CDR3 is CASSPWGGRQPQHF. For the CDR3, the DNA is TGTGCCAGCAGCCCCTGGGGGGGGCGTCAGCCCCAGCATTTT.

This clone was seen once. The rearrangement uses TRBV6-1 and TRBJ2-5, with 10 bases matching TRBD2. This CDR3 contains 15 residues. The ends lost 10 bases at V and 2 bases at J; junction bases unmatched: 10. The V gene's germline CDR1 is MNHNS and CDR2 SASEGT. The DNA for the CDR3 is TGTGCCACCACCGTCTTTAGCGGGGGGCAAGAGACCCAGTACTTC. Amino acids: CATTVFSGGQETQYF.

The chain has TRBV7-2 and TRBJ1-3; no reliable D call. The CDR3 contains 16 residues. V was pared by 1 base and J by 0 bases, with 10 bases between. The germline V gene has CDR1 SGHTA and CDR2 FQGNSA. CDR3 nucleotide sequence: TGTGCCAGCAGCTTAGATCAGGCGTACTCTGGAAACACCATATATTTT. Translation: CASSLDQAYSGNTIYF.

The V call is TRBV19, the J call TRBJ1-3; 9 nucleotides line up with TRBD1. With V trimmed by 5 bases and J by 2 bases, 10 bases remained unmatched. Germline CDR1 reads LNHDA; CDR2 reads SQIVND (reference sequence). This CDR3 has 17 amino acids. The CDR3 loop reads CASSPDRDRVAGNTIYF. The CDR3 nucleotides are TGTGCCAGTAGTCCAGACCGGGACAGGGTAGCTGGAAACACCATATATTTT. Looking up the rest from reference TRBV19 and TRBJ1-3 gives the full variable domain: DGGITQSPKYLFRKEGQNVTLSCEQNLNHDAMYWYRQDPGQGLRLIYYSQIVNDFQKGDIAEGYSVSREKKESFPLTVTSAQKNPTAFYLCASSPDRDRVAGNTIYFGEGSWLTVV.

CDR3 amino acids: CASSGTRLANYGYTF. CDR3 coding DNA: TGTGCCAGCAGTGGGACAAGACTAGCTAACTATGGCTACACCTTC. The V call is TRBV2, the J call TRBJ1-2; D might be TRBD1 (5 bases). V was trimmed by 4 bases and J by 0 bases, leaving 12 bases between them. The CDR3 is 15 residues long. Germline loops: CDR1 SNHLY, CDR2 FYNNEI.

The chain recombines TRBV28 with TRBJ1-3; 7 nucleotides agree with TRBD1. The trim removed 5 bases at V and 0 bases at J, leaving 4 bases unmatched. Germline V gene data show CDR1 as MDHEN and CDR2 as SYDVKM. CDR3 length: 15 amino acids. As DNA, the CDR3 is TGTGCCAGCAGTAGACAGGGTTTCTCTGGAAACACCATATATTTT. Encoded protein: CASSRQGFSGNTIYF.

This sequence joins TRBV10-3 and TRBJ1-1, with a weak D call TRBD1 (6 bases). Germline CDR1 ENHRY, CDR2 SYGVKD. V was trimmed by 0 bases and J by 5 bases, leaving 13 bases between them. This CDR3 has 15 residues. CDR3 bases: TGTGCCATCAGTGAGTCGCAGGGGAGTCAGACTGAAGCTTTCTTT. Its protein product is CAISESQGSQTEAFF.

The gene calls are TRBV28 and TRBJ1-1; no clear D gene. V was clipped by 3 bases and J by 1 base, with 6 bases between them. The length of the CDR3 is 13 residues. Germline lookup yields CDR1 MDHEN and CDR2 SYDVKM. CDR3: CASSFGRNTEAFF. The CDR3 bases are TGTGCCAGCAGTTTTGGGAGGAACACTGAAGCTTTCTTT.

This clone was observed a few times. The chain has TRBV6-4 and TRBJ2-2; D might be TRBD2 (6 bases). This CDR3 region has 16 residues. V gave up 6 bases and J gave up 8 bases, with 22 bases separating them. Per germline, CDR1 MRHNA and CDR2 SNTAGT. CDR3 nucleotide sequence: TGTGCCAGCAGCCCGGCCGGGACTCCCGGGACGGGGGAGCTGTTTTTT. Its protein is CASSPAGTPGTGELFF.

The V call is TRBV5-6, the J call TRBJ2-7, with D possibly being TRBD1 (5 bases). The CDR3 is made up of 15 amino acids. Germline-derived CDR1 and CDR2 are SGHDT and YYEEEE. V shed 5 bases and J shed 5 bases, with 20 bases lying between them. CDR3 protein: CASRAMDKGSDEQYF. The CDR3 bases are TGTGCCAGCAGAGCTATGGACAAGGGGTCCGACGAGCAGTACTTC. The variable domain in full, completed from reference TRBV5-6 and TRBJ2-7, reads DAGVTQSPTHLIKTRGQQVTLRCSPKSGHDTVSWYQQALGQGPQFIFQYYEEEERQRGNFPDRFSGHQFPNYSSELNVNALLLGDSALYLCASRAMDKGSDEQYFGPGTRLTVT.

This clone has only one observation. V usage is TRBV30 and J usage is TRBJ2-7; D is undetermined. Germline assignment: CDR1 GTSNPN and CDR2 SVGIG (reference sequence). V shed 4 bases and J shed 3 bases, with 16 bases lying between them. CDR3 length: 14 amino acids. DNA for the CDR3: TGTGCCTGGAATCTGGCAGGAACCTACTACGAGCAGTACTTC. As protein: CAWNLAGTYYEQYF.

V and J are TRBV5-1 and TRBJ2-1; a possible D gene is TRBD2 (6 bases). V was clipped by 4 bases and J by 5 bases, with 16 bases between them. CDR1 is SGHRS and CDR2 is YFSETQ in the germline V gene. CDR3 size: 15 residues. CDR3 sequence (DNA): TGCGCCAGCAGCCCGAATACCGGGAGCCACAATGAGCAGTTCTTC. Translating gives CASSPNTGSHNEQFF.

This chain links TRBV14 with TRBJ1-2; D is unresolved. The germline V and J ends were trimmed by 1 base and 2 bases, with 5 bases remaining between them. The germline V gene encodes CDR1 SGHDN and CDR2 FVKESK. The CDR3 contains 13 residues. CDR3 DNA sequence: TGTGCCAGCAGCCAAGCAACCAACTATGGCTACACCTTC. Amino acids: CASSQATNYGYTF.

This clone was counted once. The J gene is TRBJ1-1, the V gene TRBV21-1; TRBD1 is the table's D call, not checked against the DNA. TRBV21-1 is a documented pseudogene. The CDR3 extends over 21 amino acids. The CDR3 reads CASSTKSPGQGYPRVNTEAFF. DNA of the CDR3: TGTGCCAGCAGCACCAAAAGCCCGGGACAGGGGTATCCTAGGGTGAACACTGAAGCTTTCTTT.

V usage is TRBV7-8 and J usage is TRBJ2-7; tentatively, D is TRBD1 or TRBD2 (6 bases each). The CDR3 runs 17 residues. Germline V gene lookup returns CDR1 SGHVS and CDR2 FQNEAQ. The V gene lost 1 base and the J gene lost 2 bases, with 18 bases spanning the gap. The CDR3 loop reads CASSLVRAGGTPYEQYF. The CDR3 DNA sequence: TGTGCCAGCAGCTTAGTACGTGCGGGCGGGACACCCTACGAGCAGTACTTC. Combining the CDR3 with reference TRBV7-8 and TRBJ2-7 gives the whole variable domain GAGVSQSPRYKVAKRGQDVALRCDPISGHVSLFWYQQALGQGPEFLTYFQNEAQLDKSGLPSDRFFAERPEGSVSTLKIQRTQQEDSAVYLCASSLVRAGGTPYEQYFGPGTRLTVT.

The table lists this clone with a few counts. The chain carries TRBV2 and TRBJ1-2; a possible D gene is TRBD1 (5 bases). This CDR3 has 15 amino acids. V was clipped by 5 bases and J by 1 base, with 14 bases between them. Germline CDR1 and CDR2: SNHLY and FYNNEI. The CDR3 DNA reads TGTGCCAGCAGTCGGGACGAGCCAATTAACTATGGCTACACCTTC. It codes for CASSRDEPINYGYTF.

This clone was seen more than once but under ten times. V and J are TRBV7-9 and TRBJ1-2, with 9 nucleotides matching TRBD1. This CDR3 contains 16 residues. The V gene end was trimmed by 4 bases and the J gene end by 7 bases; junction bases not matched to a gene: 13. The V gene's germline CDR1 is SEHNR and CDR2 FQNEAQ (reference sequence). The CDR3 spells CASSSAGLQGATGYTF. DNA of the CDR3: TGTGCCAGCAGCTCAGCGGGTTTACAGGGGGCGACTGGCTACACCTTC.

This chain connects TRBV29-1 to TRBJ1-1, with D unclear. V was cut by 4 bases and J by 4 bases, with 19 bases left in between. The CDR3 covers 15 residues. Looked up from germline, CDR1 is SQVTM and CDR2 is ANQGSEA. CDR3 region: CSVGSGLSGGTEAFF. The DNA of the CDR3 is TGCAGCGTTGGATCCGGACTTTCCGGTGGCACTGAAGCTTTCTTT.